These T cell receptor beta chains were read from a single sample in a study of CD4 T cells in relation to SARS-CoV-2 and coronaviruses. No antigen has been identified for these receptors. Some clones are missing from TCRdb's copy, which holds only in-frame ones; the method was immunoSEQ multiplex PCR. The sample has roughly 43,000 clones, roughly 80% seen once. Sequencing was performed on naive CD4+ T cells from PBMCs, cultured in vitro. Receptor source: an adult with COVID-19. The CDR3 runs from the conserved cysteine through the conserved F or W. A D gene is named only where the DNA matches it firmly. Rows may omit the clone size; those that give it use once, few, many or a size class.

J: TRBJ2-2; D: -; V: TRBV5-5; size: -; DNA: TGTGCCAGCAGCCCTCCCGGGGGTCCCAACACCGGGGAGCTGTTTTTT; CDR3: CASSPPGGPNTGELFF
J: TRBJ2-5; D: -; V: TRBV28; size: once; DNA: TGTGCCAGCAGTGGCGTAGGGGCCGGGGATCAAGAGACCCAGTACTTC; CDR3: CASSGVGAGDQETQYF
J: TRBJ2-2; D: -; V: TRBV28; size: -; DNA: TGTGCCAGCGCCGGGACCAGGAACACCGGGGAGCTGTTTTTT; CDR3: CASAGTRNTGELFF
J: TRBJ2-7; D: -; V: TRBV7-9; size: few; DNA: TGTGCCAGCAGCCAGGGACATATTTACGAGCAGTACTTC; CDR3: CASSQGHIYEQYF
J: TRBJ2-2; D: TRBD2; V: TRBV18; size: once; DNA: TGTGCCAGCTCAGAACTAGCGGGTGCGAACACCGGGGAGCTGTTTTTT; CDR3: CASSELAGANTGELFF
J: TRBJ1-6; D: TRBD1; V: TRBV6-6; size: -; DNA: TGTGCCAGCAGTTACCGACAGGGGGGATCACCCCTCCACTTT; CDR3: CASSYRQGGSPLHF
J: TRBJ2-1; D: TRBD2; V: TRBV7-6; size: -; DNA: TGTGCCAGCAGCTTACGTGGACTAGCGGGAGGAGGGAACAATGAGCAGTTCTTC; CDR3: CASSLRGLAGGGNNEQFF
J: TRBJ2-3; D: -; V: TRBV5-1; size: -; DNA: TGCGCCAGCAGCTTGGTAGGCCCCGGTACGCAGTATTTT; CDR3: CASSLVGPGTQYF
J: TRBJ2-3; D: -; V: TRBV11-1; size: -; DNA: TGTGCCAGCAGCCCAGGGTTCCCAGATACGCAGTATTTT; CDR3: CASSPGFPDTQYF
J: TRBJ2-6; D: -; V: TRBV7-3; size: -; DNA: TGTGCCAGCAGCTTAATGGGAAACTCTGGGGCCAACGTCCTGACTTTC; CDR3: CASSLMGNSGANVLTF
J: TRBJ2-2; D: -; V: TRBV9; size: -; DNA: TGTGCCAGCAGCCCACAAAGGGGGGGTCGGACCGGGGAGCTGTTTTTT; CDR3: CASSPQRGGRTGELFF
J: TRBJ2-5; D: TRBD2; V: TRBV5-1; size: once; DNA: TGCGCCAGCAGCAAGGAGGGACTAAAGAAAGAGACCCAGTACTTC; CDR3: CASSKEGLKKETQYF
J: TRBJ1-2; D: -; V: TRBV3-1/TRBV3-2; size: -; DNA: TGTGCCAGCCGGCAGGGATATGGCTACACCTTC; CDR3: CASRQGYGYTF
J: TRBJ2-7; D: -; V: TRBV28; size: -; DNA: TGTGCCAGCAGTTCCCGTTTTGGGTCCCTGGGAGAGCAGTACTTC; CDR3: CASSSRFGSLGEQYF
J: TRBJ2-1; D: -; V: TRBV27; size: -; DNA: TGTGCCAGCAGTTTATCGGGGGTCAATGAGCAGTTCTTC; CDR3: CASSLSGVNEQFF
J: TRBJ2-3; D: TRBD1; V: TRBV5-1; size: -; DNA: TGCGCCAGCAGCCCGAGACAGGGAAGCACAGATACGCAGTATTTT; CDR3: CASSPRQGSTDTQYF
J: TRBJ2-5; D: TRBD1; V: TRBV10-3; size: -; DNA: TGTGCCATCAGTGGGACTCCGGGACAGGGGGCCCTCCAAGAGACCCAGTACTTC; CDR3: CAISGTPGQGALQETQYF
J: TRBJ1-3; D: TRBD1; V: TRBV5-6; size: once; DNA: TGTGCCAGCAGCTGGGACAGGGGAGCCGGAAACACCATATATTTT; CDR3: CASSWDRGAGNTIYF
J: TRBJ1-6; D: TRBD1; V: TRBV5-4; size: few; DNA: TGTGCCAGCAGCTTGAGACAGGGTAACTCACCCCTCCACTTT; CDR3: CASSLRQGNSPLHF
J: TRBJ2-7; D: TRBD1; V: TRBV14; size: -; DNA: TGTGCCAGCAGCCGAATACGACAGGGACACGAGCAGTACTTC; CDR3: CASSRIRQGHEQYF
J: TRBJ2-1; D: -; V: TRBV11-2; size: -; DNA: TGTGCCAGCAGCCCTCTCTCCTACAATGAGCAGTTCTTC; CDR3: CASSPLSYNEQFF
J: TRBJ2-7; D: TRBD2; V: TRBV5-6; size: once; DNA: TGTGCCAGCAGCTTGGTGGCTAGCGGGGGGTACGAGCAGTACTTC; CDR3: CASSLVASGGYEQYF
J: TRBJ1-6; D: -; V: TRBV28; size: -; DNA: TGTGCCAGCAGCCTCAATTCACCCCTCCACTTT; CDR3: CASSLNSPLHF
J: TRBJ1-2; D: TRBD1; V: TRBV5-4; size: -; DNA: TGTGCCAGCAGCTCGCCGGGACAGCTCTATGGCTACACCTTC; CDR3: CASSSPGQLYGYTF
J: TRBJ1-1; D: TRBD1; V: TRBV19; size: -; DNA: TGTGCCAGTAGTAGGACAGGGGCCGACATTCTCACTGAAGCTTTCTTT; CDR3: CASSRTGADILTEAFF
J: TRBJ2-7; D: TRBD1; V: TRBV7-9; size: -; DNA: TGTGCCAGCAGCTTACGGGAACAGGGGGTAGTAGAGCAGTACTTC; CDR3: CASSLREQGVVEQYF
J: TRBJ2-1; D: -; V: TRBV3-1/TRBV3-2; size: -; DNA: TGTGCCAGCAGCCCACGTCAGGGGTGGTACAATGAGCAGTTCTTC; CDR3: CASSPRQGWYNEQFF
J: TRBJ2-5; D: -; V: TRBV5-4; size: -; DNA: TGTGCCAGCAGCTTGGCGTCCTCGGTCGAGACCCAGTACTTC; CDR3: CASSLASSVETQYF
J: TRBJ2-3; D: TRBD1; V: TRBV15; size: -; DNA: TGTGCCACCAGCAGGGACAGGGGGCAAGGAGATACGCAGTATTTT; CDR3: CATSRDRGQGDTQYF
J: TRBJ2-1; D: -; V: TRBV29-1; size: -; DNA: TGCAGCGCCTCAAACTGGAACCCGTACAATGAGCAGTTCTTC; CDR3: CSASNWNPYNEQFF
J: TRBJ1-4; D: -; V: TRBV2; size: -; DNA: TGTGCCAGCAGACCTAGGGACACAGAGACGAAGAAACTGTTTTTT; CDR3: CASRPRDTETKKLFF
J: TRBJ2-3; D: -; V: TRBV11-2; size: -; DNA: TGTGCCAGCAGCCTGGACGGAATTAGCACAGATACGCAGTATTTT; CDR3: CASSLDGISTDTQYF
J: TRBJ2-4; D: -; V: TRBV28; size: -; DNA: TGTGCCAGCAGCAAGTGGAGAAACATTCAGTACTTC; CDR3: CASSKWRNIQYF
J: TRBJ2-7; D: TRBD1; V: TRBV25-1; size: -; DNA: TGTGCCAGCAGTGCCTGGACAGGGGGCTCCTACGAGCAGTACTTC; CDR3: CASSAWTGGSYEQYF
J: TRBJ2-3; D: TRBD1; V: TRBV5-5; size: -; DNA: TGTGCCAGCAGCTTGAGGACAGGGAGAACAGATACGCAGTATTTT; CDR3: CASSLRTGRTDTQYF
J: TRBJ1-1; D: -; V: TRBV2; size: few; DNA: TGTGCCAGCAGTGACGAAGGGGACACTGAAGCTTTCTTT; CDR3: CASSDEGDTEAFF
J: TRBJ2-3; D: TRBD2; V: TRBV18; size: -; DNA: TGTGCCAGCTCACCGGGGCGGGAGTGGAAGATCACAGATACGCAGTATTTT; CDR3: CASSPGREWKITDTQYF
J: TRBJ2-2; D: -; V: TRBV19; size: few; DNA: TGTGCCAGTAGTATGGGAGACAGAAACACCGGGGAGCTGTTTTTT; CDR3: CASSMGDRNTGELFF
J: TRBJ2-2; D: -; V: TRBV9; size: once; DNA: TGTGCCAGCAGCGTAGAGCTGCCGGGCTGGTCGGACACCGGGGAGCTGTTTTTT; CDR3: CASSVELPGWSDTGELFF
J: TRBJ1-4; D: -; V: TRBV11-2; size: once; DNA: TGTGCCAGCAGTTTCCAGCTTTTAAATGAAAAACTGTTTTTT; CDR3: CASSFQLLNEKLFF
J: TRBJ2-3; D: TRBD2; V: TRBV3-1/TRBV3-2; size: -; DNA: TGTGCCAGCAGCCATTACGGGACTAGCGATACGCAGTATTTT; CDR3: CASSHYGTSDTQYF